This T cell receptor (beta chain) comes out of a study of T cell repertoires in cytomegalovirus infection. Background on the study: The authors used CMV epitopes that were HLA-C-restricted (recently identified) and HLA-B-restricted (well studied). CMV infection plus the matching HLA type was flagged by public TCR beta signatures. General study results and limits: The study found HLA-C-restricted CMV-specific TCR beta clonotypes dominating the ex vivo response. Accumulated public TCR beta family frequency recognized individuals carrying CMV together with the relevant HLA.

The germline CDR1 and CDR2 sequences are SGDLS and YYNGEE. With 7 bases removed from V and 8 bases from J, the gap between germline ends came to 9 bases. This CDR3 has 11 residues. As concerns this clonotype: Its antigen is unknown.

TCRdb reprocessed the reads with MiXCR, giving one entry per CDR3 protein. The sample contains about 830,000 distinct CDR3 sequences, 30% to 35% of which appear only once. This chain uses TRBV9 with TRBJ1-4; D uncertain. This material consisted of cultured CD8+ T cells from PBMCs, taken from culture after CMV antigen stimulation. The sequence was obtained from a human donor in good health (CMV status not recorded). Some clones in this sample may be carry-over from other donors' samples. The CDR3 here is CASGSREKLFF. The DNA of the CDR3 is TGTGCCAGCGGCTCGCGGGAAAAACTGTTTTTT.